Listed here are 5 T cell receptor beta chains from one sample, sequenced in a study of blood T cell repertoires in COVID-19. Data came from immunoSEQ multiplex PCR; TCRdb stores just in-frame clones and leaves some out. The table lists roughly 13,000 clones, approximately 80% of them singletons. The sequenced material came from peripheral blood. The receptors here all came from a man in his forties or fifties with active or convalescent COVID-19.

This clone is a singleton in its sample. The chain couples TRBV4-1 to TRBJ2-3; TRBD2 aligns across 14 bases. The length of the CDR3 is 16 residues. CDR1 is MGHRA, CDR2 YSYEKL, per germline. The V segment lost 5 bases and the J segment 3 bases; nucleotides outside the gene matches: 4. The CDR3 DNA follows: TGCGCCAGCAGCGGGGGACTAGCGGGAGTAACAGATACGCAGTATTTT. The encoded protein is CASSGGLAGVTDTQYF.

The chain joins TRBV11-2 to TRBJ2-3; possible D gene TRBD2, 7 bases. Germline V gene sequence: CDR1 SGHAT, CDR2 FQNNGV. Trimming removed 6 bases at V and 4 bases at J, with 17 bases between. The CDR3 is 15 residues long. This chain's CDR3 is CASRGPGGLADTQYF. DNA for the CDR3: TGTGCCAGCAGGGGGCCGGGGGGCCTCGCAGATACGCAGTATTTT.

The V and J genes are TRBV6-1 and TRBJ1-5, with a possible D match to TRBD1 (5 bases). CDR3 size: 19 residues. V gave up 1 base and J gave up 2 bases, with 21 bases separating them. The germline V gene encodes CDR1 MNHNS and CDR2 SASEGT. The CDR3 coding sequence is TGTGCCAGCAGTGAAGAGTGGGGGGGAGGGTCCTCTGGCAATCAGCCCCAGCATTTT. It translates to CASSEEWGGGSSGNQPQHF.

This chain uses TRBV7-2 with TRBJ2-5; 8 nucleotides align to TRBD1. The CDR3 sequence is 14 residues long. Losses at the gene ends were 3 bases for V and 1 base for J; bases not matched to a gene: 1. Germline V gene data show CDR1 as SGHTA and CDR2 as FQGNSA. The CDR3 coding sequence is TGTGCCAGCAGCTTGGACAGGGTCCAAGAGACCCAGTACTTC. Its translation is CASSLDRVQETQYF.

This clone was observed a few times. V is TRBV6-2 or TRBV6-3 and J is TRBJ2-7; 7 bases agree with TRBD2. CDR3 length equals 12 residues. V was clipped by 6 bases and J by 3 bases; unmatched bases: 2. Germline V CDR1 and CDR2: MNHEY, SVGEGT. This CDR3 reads CASSSGDYEQYF. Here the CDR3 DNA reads TGTGCCAGCAGCAGCGGGGACTACGAGCAGTACTTC.